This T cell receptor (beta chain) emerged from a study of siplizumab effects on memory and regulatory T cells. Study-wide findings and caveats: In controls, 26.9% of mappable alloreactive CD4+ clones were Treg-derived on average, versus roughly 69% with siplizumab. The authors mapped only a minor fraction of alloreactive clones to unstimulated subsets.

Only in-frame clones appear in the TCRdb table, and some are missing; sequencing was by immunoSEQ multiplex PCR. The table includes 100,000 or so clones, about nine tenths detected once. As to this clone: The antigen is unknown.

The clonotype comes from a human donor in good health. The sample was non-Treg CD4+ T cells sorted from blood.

The CDR3 protein is CASLPGQGTETQYF. The CDR3 bases are TGTGCCAGCCTACCGGGACAGGGGACGGAGACCCAGTACTTC. The V call is TRBV6-1, the J call TRBJ2-5, with 10 positions matching TRBD1. V lost 8 bases, J lost 5 bases, and 8 bases stayed unmatched. The CDR3 runs to 14 residues. CDR1 and CDR2 from the germline V gene are MNHNS and SASEGT.